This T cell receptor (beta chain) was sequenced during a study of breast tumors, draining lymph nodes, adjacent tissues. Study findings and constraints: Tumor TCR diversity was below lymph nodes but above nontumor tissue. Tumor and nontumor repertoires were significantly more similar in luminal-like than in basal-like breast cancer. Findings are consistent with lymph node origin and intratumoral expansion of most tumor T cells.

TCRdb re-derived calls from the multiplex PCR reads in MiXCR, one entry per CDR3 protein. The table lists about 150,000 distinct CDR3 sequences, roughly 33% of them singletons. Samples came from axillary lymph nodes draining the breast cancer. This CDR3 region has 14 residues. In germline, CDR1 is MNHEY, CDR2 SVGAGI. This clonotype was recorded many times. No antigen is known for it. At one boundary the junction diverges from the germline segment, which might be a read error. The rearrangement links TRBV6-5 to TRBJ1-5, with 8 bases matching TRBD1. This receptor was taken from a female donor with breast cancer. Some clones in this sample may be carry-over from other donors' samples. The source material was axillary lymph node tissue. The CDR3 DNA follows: TGTGCCAGCAGTCACTCCAGACAGGGGTCGCCCCAGCATTTT. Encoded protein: CASSHSRQGSPQHF.